The 3 T cell receptor beta chains presented below share a single source sample, sequenced in a study of T-cell reconstitution after alpha-beta-depleted transplantation in children. A TCRbeta library incorporating unique molecular identifiers was prepared. TCRdb re-called the PCR reads through MiXCR, storing one row per CDR3 protein. The profile shows 200,000 to 250,000 distinct CDR3 sequences, 12% of them singletons. The starting material was PBMCs from the stem cell graft donor, obtained from the stem cell graft. The receptor source for this set is a human donor who donated a stem cell graft to a child with acute lymphoblastic leukemia.

The chain recombines TRBV4-2 with TRBJ2-7; 8 bases map to TRBD2. This CDR3 comprises 15 residues. J gave up 5 bases and V 0 bases, and 6 bases lay outside the gene matches. Germline CDR1 is LGHNA and CDR2 is YNFKEQ. The CDR3 is CASSQDRGGLNEQYF. In DNA, the CDR3 is TGTGCCAGCAGCCAAGATCGCGGGGGGCTGAACGAGCAGTACTTC.

The V call is TRBV4-1, the J call TRBJ1-2, with D hard to call. The germline V gene encodes CDR1 MGHRA and CDR2 YSYEKL. The CDR3 totals 15 residues. Trimming removed 0 bases at V and 4 bases at J, with 12 bases between. The DNA for the CDR3 is TGCGCCAGCAGCCAAGATAGTAAAGACGTCTATGGCTACACCTTC. Translation: CASSQDSKDVYGYTF.

This clonotype was seen repeatedly, ten times or more. The chain carries TRBV12-3 or TRBV12-4 and TRBJ2-5; no clear D. Trimming cost V 3 bases and J 4 bases, with 15 bases left between them. This CDR3 is 15 amino acids long. CDR3 residues: CASSFSGETRETQYF. Here the CDR3 DNA reads TGTGCCAGCAGTTTTTCGGGCGAAACCCGAGAGACCCAGTACTTC.